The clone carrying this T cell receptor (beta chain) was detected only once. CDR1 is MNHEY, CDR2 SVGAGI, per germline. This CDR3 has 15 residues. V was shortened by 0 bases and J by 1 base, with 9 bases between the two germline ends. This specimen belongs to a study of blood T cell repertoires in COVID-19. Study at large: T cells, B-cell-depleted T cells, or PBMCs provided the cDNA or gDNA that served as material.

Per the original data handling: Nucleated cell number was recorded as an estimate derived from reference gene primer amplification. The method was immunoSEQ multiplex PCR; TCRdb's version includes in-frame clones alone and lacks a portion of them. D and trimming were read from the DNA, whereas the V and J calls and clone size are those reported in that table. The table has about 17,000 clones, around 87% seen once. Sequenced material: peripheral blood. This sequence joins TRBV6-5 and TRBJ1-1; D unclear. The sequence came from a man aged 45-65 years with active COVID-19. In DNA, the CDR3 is TGTGCCAGCAGTTACTCGAGACTCAAGAACACTGAAGCTTTCTTT. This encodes CASSYSRLKNTEAFF.